These T cell receptor beta chains were read from a single sample in a study of blood T cell repertoires in COVID-19. Generated by immunoSEQ multiplex PCR, the TCRdb table keeps only in-frame clones and is missing some. The repertoire holds about 140,000 clones, with approximately 86% as singletons. Sequencing was performed on peripheral blood. Receptor source: a human donor in a cohort sampled during active COVID-19. Each CDR3 is given without its conserved first and last residue. D genes are given only for firm matches.

V	J	D	CDR3
TRBV7-9	TRBJ2-1	-	ASSPPAGAHQF
TRBV21-1	TRBJ2-7	-	ASSKVEGASIYEQY
TRBV4-1	TRBJ1-6	TRBD1	ASRAQGAYNSPLH
TRBV3-1/TRBV3-2	TRBJ2-3	-	ASSQASTDTQY
TRBV2	TRBJ2-4	-	ASSTYMRNIQY
TRBV18	TRBJ2-7	-	ASSPTGWTSANPPLYEQY
TRBV28	TRBJ1-5	-	ASSTQGSNQPQH
TRBV10-3	TRBJ2-7	TRBD2	AISEGTSGSYEQY
TRBV5-4	TRBJ2-5	-	ASSRRVRLDQETQY
TRBV9	TRBJ1-2	TRBD1	ASSVNIRTGGKDYGYT
TRBV21-1	TRBJ2-1	-	ASSKVEREGSYNEQF
TRBV25-1	TRBJ2-1	TRBD2	ASSEVGERGVYEQF
TRBV9	TRBJ2-5	-	ASSATQDTVETQY
TRBV3-1/TRBV3-2	TRBJ1-1	TRBD1	ASSQEGQGESEAF
TRBV19	TRBJ2-1	-	ASSHLWDSLNNEQF
TRBV4-2	TRBJ2-3	TRBD2	ASSQYGGATDTQY
TRBV27	TRBJ2-7	TRBD2	ASSLAGTSYEQY
TRBV6-6	TRBJ2-7	TRBD2	ASRGLAGGSSYEQY
TRBV28	TRBJ2-5	-	ASSFRERITETQY
TRBV18	TRBJ2-2	-	ASSPLAENTGELF
TRBV27	TRBJ2-5	TRBD2	ASSFGRLAGGLQETQY
TRBV5-1	TRBJ1-3	TRBD1	ASNNRYPGQGSGDGNTIY
TRBV7-9	TRBJ2-5	TRBD2	ASSLAGRRVETQY
TRBV7-9	TRBJ2-3	TRBD2	ASSLRLAGPAGVQY
TRBV7-6	TRBJ2-3	-	ASSFLGLAADTQY
TRBV27	TRBJ2-7	-	ASSLSGAVNSYEQY
TRBV11-2	TRBJ2-3	TRBD2	ASSYLAGGTDTQY
TRBV30	TRBJ2-1	-	AWSLVDEQF
TRBV6-6	TRBJ1-2	-	ASSYPYPDRTYGYT
TRBV19	TRBJ2-2	-	ASNLQANTGELF
TRBV5-1	TRBJ2-3	TRBD2	ASSPGLAGDTQY
TRBV19	TRBJ2-2	TRBD2	ASSAASGSWYTGELF
TRBV19	TRBJ2-1	-	ASTMGGPGNEQF
TRBV9	TRBJ1-2	TRBD1	ASSARDRGYGYT
TRBV27	TRBJ2-3	-	ASSRRVGHLTDTQY
TRBV12-3/TRBV12-4	TRBJ2-7	TRBD1	ASSLGQPYEQY
TRBV19	TRBJ2-3	TRBD2	ASSMRIAGGTDTQY
TRBV29-1	TRBJ1-1	-	SAGQMNTEAF
TRBV27	TRBJ2-1	-	ASSLGQEPYNEQF
TRBV10-2	TRBJ1-6	TRBD1	ASSGPGQGTSPLH
TRBV28	TRBJ2-7	TRBD2	ASRGGFSYEQY
TRBV11-3	TRBJ2-4	-	ASSLVAIAKNIQY
TRBV19	TRBJ2-5	TRBD1	ASSSQGVKTQY
TRBV6-1	TRBJ2-7	-	ASSEDVRTFSYEQY
TRBV7-2	TRBJ1-4	-	ASSPQGSLRANEKLF
TRBV7-8	TRBJ1-2	-	ASSLDNNYGYT
TRBV9	TRBJ1-1	-	ASSVGPGGGTEAF
TRBV5-1	TRBJ2-3	TRBD1	ASSSRGRTDTQY
TRBV12-3/TRBV12-4	TRBJ2-4	TRBD1	ASSPTGRNIQY
TRBV9	TRBJ2-1	TRBD2	ASSEIAGGSWDEQF